Listed below are T cell receptor beta chains from one sample, sequenced in a study of blood T cell repertoires in COVID-19. This table comes from immunoSEQ multiplex PCR, and its TCRdb copy is limited to in-frame clones, with some not included. The data show tens of thousands of clones, 78% seen once. Sequencing used peripheral blood. These receptors were obtained from a human donor in a cohort sampled during active COVID-19. The CDR3 runs from the conserved cysteine through the conserved F or W. A D gene is named only where the DNA matches it firmly. Size is stated for part of the rows, as once, few or many counts, or as a class when the clone is expanded.

j_gene,abundance,len,v_gene,d_gene,CDR3aa,CDR3nt
TRBJ1-1,NA,13,TRBV6-5,TRBD1,CASSLQGATEAFF,TGTGCCAGCAGTTTACAGGGGGCCACTGAAGCTTTCTTT
TRBJ1-6,NA,15,TRBV7-3,TRBD1,CASSSQGASSSPLHF,TGTGCCAGCAGCTCCCAGGGGGCGTCTAGTTCACCCCTCCACTTT
TRBJ1-5,NA,15,TRBV7-8,TRBD1,CASSLAETGDLAQHF,TGTGCCAGCAGCTTAGCGGAGACAGGGGATCTGGCCCAGCATTTT
TRBJ2-7,NA,15,TRBV6-5,TRBD1,CASRRGHFSSYEQYF,TGTGCCAGCAGGAGGGGGCACTTTAGCTCCTACGAGCAGTACTTC
TRBJ1-2,NA,14,TRBV19,NA,CASSRPTANYGYTF,TGTGCCAGTAGTCGACCAACAGCTAACTATGGCTACACCTTC
TRBJ2-1,NA,16,TRBV7-6,NA,CASSLGSPSPYNEQFF,TGTGCCAGCAGCTTAGGGAGCCCCAGTCCCTACAATGAGCAGTTCTTC
TRBJ2-3,NA,17,TRBV9,TRBD1,CASSLAGTARLADTQYF,TGTGCCAGCAGCTTAGCCGGGACAGCCCGTCTCGCGGATACGCAGTATTTT
TRBJ2-5,NA,17,TRBV3-1/TRBV3-2,NA,CASSQDGGGALQETQYF,TGTGCCAGCAGCCAAGATGGTGGCGGAGCCCTCCAAGAGACCCAGTACTTC
TRBJ2-1,few,13,TRBV10-2,TRBD2,CASRLGLDNEQFF,TGCGCCAGCAGATTAGGACTAGACAATGAGCAGTTCTTC
TRBJ2-1,NA,16,TRBV6-1,NA,CASSGYGGSSYNEQFF,TGTGCCAGCAGTGGATATGGGGGGAGCTCCTACAATGAGCAGTTCTTC
TRBJ2-1,once,20,TRBV15,NA,CATSRDAGLSVGSSYNEQFF,TGTGCCACCAGCAGAGATGCCGGGCTTTCCGTCGGGAGCTCCTACAATGAGCAGTTCTTC
TRBJ2-5,NA,14,TRBV7-2,NA,CASSSGLVRETQYF,TGTGCCAGCAGCTCGGGACTGGTGCGTGAGACCCAGTACTTC
TRBJ2-1,NA,15,TRBV7-9,NA,CASVPGAAINNEQFF,TGTGCCAGCGTCCCAGGGGCAGCGATCAACAATGAGCAGTTCTTC
TRBJ2-1,NA,17,TRBV9,TRBD2,CASSADDSGEFYNEQFF,TGTGCCAGCAGCGCCGACGATAGCGGGGAATTCTACAATGAGCAGTTCTTC
TRBJ2-3,NA,13,TRBV10-3,NA,CAISGTPPDTQYF,TGTGCCATCAGTGGGACTCCCCCAGATACGCAGTATTTT
TRBJ1-6,NA,17,TRBV25-1,NA,CASSPPSGSSYNSPLHF,TGTGCCAGCAGCCCCCCGTCCGGGAGCTCCTATAATTCACCCCTCCACTTT
TRBJ1-5,NA,14,TRBV6-2/TRBV6-3,NA,CASSLDSPIQPQHF,TGTGCCAGCAGCCTCGACAGTCCGATACAGCCCCAGCATTTT
TRBJ2-1,NA,12,TRBV7-3,TRBD1,CASSPGQGMQFF,TGTGCCAGCAGCCCTGGACAGGGCATGCAGTTCTTC
TRBJ2-7,NA,15,TRBV29-1,TRBD1,CSVEDDRALSYEQYF,TGCAGCGTTGAAGATGACAGGGCACTCTCCTACGAGCAGTACTTC
TRBJ2-6,NA,14,TRBV5-4,NA,CASSLQAGANVLTF,TGTGCCAGCAGCTTGCAGGCTGGGGCCAACGTCCTGACTTTC
TRBJ2-3,few,14,TRBV30,TRBD2,CAWSELAGADTQYF,TGTGCCTGGAGTGAACTAGCGGGGGCAGATACGCAGTATTTT
TRBJ2-1,NA,15,TRBV14,NA,CASSQGWGPAYEQFF,TGTGCCAGCAGCCAAGGATGGGGGCCGGCTTATGAGCAGTTCTTC